What follows are 2 T cell receptor beta chains derived from one specimen sequenced in a study of blood T cell repertoires in COVID-19. Generated by immunoSEQ multiplex PCR, the TCRdb table keeps only in-frame clones and is missing some. The table shows fewer than 85,000 clones, with less than 90% occurring only once. The sample consisted of peripheral blood. The receptor source for this set is a human donor in a cohort sampled during active COVID-19.

V and J are TRBV11-2 and TRBJ2-1; the match to TRBD2 covers 13 bases. Germline-derived CDR1 and CDR2 are SGHAT and FQNNGV. This CDR3 is 16 amino acids long. The V segment lost 1 base and the J segment 9 bases; nucleotides outside the gene matches: 6. CDR3 sequence (DNA): TGTGCCAGCAGCTTAGGGACTAGCGGGGGTACGGGTGAGCAGTTCTTC. This translates into CASSLGTSGGTGEQFF.

This rearrangement joins TRBV24-1 to TRBJ1-2, with TRBD1 matching over 7 bases. There are 16 residues in the CDR3. V shed 6 bases and J 3 bases; nucleotides not matched to a gene: 12. In germline, CDR1 is KGHDR, CDR2 SFDVKD. CDR3 amino acids: CATSFGGGLGDYGYTF. The CDR3 nucleotides read TGTGCCACCAGTTTTGGAGGGGGCCTCGGGGACTATGGCTACACCTTC.